This entry lists 11 T cell receptor beta chains sequenced from one sample in a study of blood T cell repertoires in COVID-19. The repertoire was sequenced with immunoSEQ multiplex PCR; TCRdb's copy has only in-frame clones and lacks some. The sample lists over 250,000 clones; around 87% were seen once. The specimen was PBMCs or T cells enriched from blood (not recorded which). All receptors derive from a woman aged 25 to 39 who had recovered from COVID-19.

J is TRBJ2-1 and V is TRBV30; 7 bases agree with TRBD2. V gave up 4 bases and J gave up 6 bases; unmatched junction bases: 12. This CDR3 region has 15 residues. In germline, CDR1 is GTSNPN, CDR2 SVGIG (reference sequence). Here the CDR3 reads CAWITWRGKGNEQFF. CDR3 nucleotide sequence: TGTGCCTGGATCACTTGGCGGGGGAAGGGCAATGAGCAGTTCTTC.

J is TRBJ1-4 and V is TRBV5-1; 7 bases are shared with TRBD1. The trim removed 1 base at V and 6 bases at J, leaving 3 bases unmatched. Germline CDR1 SGHRS, CDR2 YFSETQ. This CDR3 spans 14 amino acids. In nucleotides, the CDR3 is TGCGCCAGCAGCTTGACAGGGGTTGATGAAAAACTGTTTTTT. The encoded protein is CASSLTGVDEKLFF.

The chain employs TRBV6-2 or TRBV6-3 and TRBJ1-1; 7 nucleotides match TRBD1. V gave up 2 bases and J gave up 10 bases; unmatched junction bases: 7. The CDR3 spans 13 residues. Germline V lookup: CDR1 MNHEY, CDR2 SVGEGT. CDR3 protein: CASSYGTEGRAFF. The CDR3, as DNA: TGTGCCAGCAGTTACGGGACAGAGGGAAGAGCTTTCTTT.

The J gene is TRBJ1-5, the V gene TRBV3-1 (or the pseudogene TRBV3-2); TRBD1 might be the D (5 bases). The germline V and J ends were trimmed by 1 base and 0 bases, with 10 bases remaining between them. Germline V CDR1 and CDR2: LGHDT, YNNKEL (reference sequence). The CDR3 runs to 16 residues. The CDR3 coding sequence is TGTGCCAGCAGCCAAGGGGGAGGGACTAGCAATCAGCCCCAGCATTTT. It translates to CASSQGGGTSNQPQHF.

This clone turned up a few times. This chain connects TRBV10-3 to TRBJ1-2, with D tentatively TRBD1 (5 bases). Trimming pared 7 bases from V and 2 bases from J, leaving 14 bases between. Germline CDR1 and CDR2: ENHRY and SYGVKD. This CDR3 has 14 residues. The CDR3 region is CAITRGSQNYGYTF. DNA for the CDR3: TGTGCCATCACTAGGGGCAGTCAAAACTATGGCTACACCTTC.

This chain joins TRBV2 and TRBJ2-7, with a tentative D call TRBD2 (7 bases). Germline values: CDR1 SNHLY, CDR2 FYNNEI. The CDR3 covers 14 residues. V was pared by 7 bases and J by 0 bases, with 13 bases between. Here the CDR3 reads CASKRGGGSYEQYF. Written as DNA, the CDR3 is TGTGCCAGCAAGAGAGGGGGGGGCTCCTACGAGCAGTACTTC.

This clone came up a few times. The genes are TRBV13 and TRBJ1-2, with 7 bases that match TRBD1. Germline V gene sequence: CDR1 PRHDT, CDR2 FYEKMQ (reference sequence). Germline trimming cut 5 bases from V and 0 bases from J; bases unmatched to any gene: 21. This CDR3 contains 20 residues. The CDR3 protein is CASSPTATRDSTKANYGYTF. The CDR3 nucleotides read TGTGCCAGCAGCCCGACCGCCACCCGGGACAGTACAAAAGCTAACTATGGCTACACCTTC.

This rearrangement joins TRBV28 to TRBJ2-5; D is undetermined. CDR3 length: 12 amino acids. CDR1 is MDHEN and CDR2 is SYDVKM in the germline V gene. The ends were cut back, 3 bases at V and 4 bases at J, with 6 bases in the middle. The CDR3 reads CASSFAGETQYF. The CDR3 DNA sequence: TGTGCCAGCAGTTTCGCAGGAGAGACCCAGTACTTC.

Turning to this clone: Other DNA sequences from this sample encode an identical CDR3 as well. This chain uses TRBV12-3 or TRBV12-4 with TRBJ1-1; 7 bases match TRBD1. There are 12 residues in the CDR3. Trimming removed 6 bases from V and 4 bases from J; junction bases left unmatched: 2. In DNA form, the CDR3 reads TGTGCCAGCAGGTCAGGGGGCACTGAAGCTTTCTTT. This codes for CASRSGGTEAFF.

V gene TRBV5-1 combines with J gene TRBJ2-1, with D maybe TRBD2 (6 bases). The germline CDR1 and CDR2 sequences are SGHRS and YFSETQ. This CDR3 is built from 13 residues. V was clipped by 4 bases and J by 1 base, with 6 bases between them. The CDR3 DNA reads as TGCGCCAGCAGCGGGGGGTCCTACAATGAGCAGTTCTTC. It codes for CASSGGSYNEQFF.

This clone was seen a single time. CDR3 sequence reads: CATSRDPPETQYF. As DNA, the CDR3 is TGTGCCACCAGCAGAGATCCCCCGGAGACCCAGTACTTC. The genes are TRBV15 and TRBJ2-5; D gene ambiguous. Trimming pared 0 bases from V and 5 bases from J, leaving 7 bases between. Germline-derived CDR1 and CDR2 are LNHNV and YYDKDF (reference sequence). The CDR3 is 13 amino acids.